The clone carrying this T cell receptor beta chain has just a few counts. The record originates from a study of identical twins. One entry per CDR3 protein, called by TCRdb with MiXCR from the 5' RACE reads. The sample contains around 490,000 distinct CDR3 sequences, approximately 20% of which appear only once. The CDR3 runs 13 residues. Deletions cut 4 bases from V and 1 base from J, with 8 bases between. In germline, CDR1 is SGHRS, CDR2 YFSETQ. The sample also formed part of further work on yellow fever vaccine responses in identical twins.

The chain joins TRBV5-1 to TRBJ1-1; maybe TRBD1 (5 bases). Sequencing was carried out using CD4+ T cells sorted from blood. This TCR derives from a woman younger than 30 in good health. Written as DNA, the CDR3 is TGCGCCAGCAGCACCGGGGCGAACACTGAAGCTTTCTTT. Its protein product is CASSTGANTEAFF. Together with reference TRBV5-1 and TRBJ1-1, the CDR3 gives the full variable domain: KAGVTQTPRYLIKTRGQQVTLSCSPISGHRSVSWYQQTPGQGLQFLFEYFSETQRNKGNFPGRFSGRQFSNSRSEMNVSTLELGDSALYLCASSTGANTEAFFGQGTRLTVV.